These 22 T cell receptor beta chains share one sample of origin, sequenced in a study of CDR3 diversity in severe acne. TCRdb itself ran the PCR reads through MiXCR, one entry per CDR3 protein. The profile covers about 97,000 distinct CDR3 sequences, with about half appearing a single time and 9.5% to 15% taken by the ten largest. The sequenced sample consisted of blood. Receptor source: a male donor with acne.

The chain recombines TRBV10-3 with TRBJ2-5; 10 bases map to TRBD1. Per the germline V gene, CDR1 is ENHRY and CDR2 is SYGVKD. J was trimmed by 7 bases and V by 11 bases; bases with no gene match: 7. The CDR3 consists of 12 residues. CDR3 bases: TGTGCCGCCTCGAGGACAGGGGGGACCCAGTACTTC. Its protein is CAASRTGGTQYF.

This clonotype was seen only a few times. This CDR3 is CASSAAGGVGEKLFF. In DNA, the CDR3 is TGTGCCAGCAGTGCTGCTGGCGGCGTGGGTGAAAAACTGTTTTTT. The chain combines TRBV6-5 with TRBJ1-4; D call uncertain. V lost 5 bases to trimming and J lost 7 bases, with 17 bases between them. CDR1 and CDR2 from the germline V gene are MNHEY and SVGAGI. This CDR3 is 15 amino acids long.

The sample holds many counts of this clonotype. The genes are TRBV5-4 and TRBJ1-1; possible D gene TRBD1, 6 bases. Germline CDR1 and CDR2: SGHNT and YYREEE (reference sequence). Trimming stripped 4 bases from V and 5 bases from J, with 15 bases between. This CDR3 has 14 amino acids. CDR3 residues: CASSRGQPETEAFF. CDR3 sequence (DNA): TGTGCCAGCAGCCGTGGACAGCCCGAGACTGAAGCTTTCTTT.

This clonotype was found a few times. This chain joins TRBV6-1 and TRBJ2-1, with 8 bases that match TRBD2. J lost 2 bases, V lost 0 bases, and 0 bases had no gene match. The CDR3 loop spans 15 amino acids. Germline lookup yields CDR1 MNHNS and CDR2 SASEGT. As DNA, the CDR3 is TGTGCCAGCAGTGAAGCTAGCGGGACCTACAATGAGCAGTTCTTC. Residues: CASSEASGTYNEQFF.

This clonotype was observed a few times. The rearrangement joins TRBV15 to TRBJ2-5; D assignment may be TRBD1 or TRBD2 (5 bases each). Germline lookup yields CDR1 LNHNV and CDR2 YYDKDF (reference sequence). V shed 5 bases and J shed 5 bases, with 12 bases lying between them. The CDR3 has 13 residues. CDR3 in amino acids: CATSPDWGETQYF. In nucleotides, the CDR3 is TGTGCCACCAGCCCGGACTGGGGGGAGACCCAGTACTTC.

This clonotype has a handful of counts. This chain connects TRBV25-1 to TRBJ1-4, with 7 bases identical to TRBD1. V lost 2 bases and J lost 6; bases outside the gene matches: 6. There are 15 residues in the CDR3. CDR1 is MGHDK, CDR2 SYGVNS, per germline. Here the CDR3 DNA reads TGTGCCAGCAGTGAAGTCGCCCAGGGGGATGAAAAACTGTTTTTT. Its translation: CASSEVAQGDEKLFF. The whole variable domain, filled in from reference TRBV25-1 and TRBJ1-4, reads EADIYQTPRYLVIGTGKKITLECSQTMGHDKMYWYQQDPGMELHLIHYSYGVNSTEKGDLSSESTVSRIRTEHFPLTLESARPSHTSQYLCASSEVAQGDEKLFFGSGTQLSVL.

The chain couples TRBV5-1 to TRBJ2-5; 8 bases match TRBD1. V was clipped by 3 bases and J by 2 bases; unmatched bases: 6. The length of the CDR3 is 15 residues. Germline CDR1 and CDR2: SGHRS and YFSETQ. DNA for the CDR3: TGCGCCAGCAGCTACGGGACAGGTCGTCAAGAGACCCAGTACTTC. Its protein product is CASSYGTGRQETQYF.

This clonotype turned up a few times. This sequence joins TRBV4-1 and TRBJ2-1; the D is unclear. In germline, CDR1 is MGHRA, CDR2 YSYEKL. The CDR3 totals 16 residues. Trimming removed 1 base from V and 0 bases from J, with 10 bases in between. CDR3 loop: CASSQGSEVSYNEQFF. Written as DNA, the CDR3 is TGCGCCAGCAGCCAAGGGAGCGAGGTCTCCTACAATGAGCAGTTCTTC.

This clonotype came up a few times. The V and J genes are TRBV27 and TRBJ1-2; D gene unclear. The V gene lost 5 bases and the J gene lost 2 bases, with 12 bases spanning the gap. Germline lookup yields CDR1 MNHEY and CDR2 SMNVEV (reference sequence). The CDR3 covers 14 residues. CDR3: CASSPSRGNYGYTF. CDR3 sequence (DNA): TGTGCCAGCAGTCCCTCCCGAGGGAACTATGGCTACACCTTC.

The J gene is TRBJ2-7, the V gene TRBV7-9; D ambiguous. V was cut by 6 bases and J by 5 bases, with 8 bases left in between. The germline gives CDR1 SEHNR, CDR2 FQNEAQ (reference sequence). The CDR3 sequence is 11 residues long. The CDR3 DNA follows: TGTGCCAGCAGGTGGACGGACGAGCAGTACTTC. Protein product: CASRWTDEQYF. Filled out from reference TRBV7-9 and TRBJ2-7, the complete variable domain reads DTGVSQNPRHKITKRGQNVTFRCDPISEHNRLYWYRQTLGQGPEFLTYFQNEAQLEKSRLLSDRFSAERPKGSFSTLEIQRTEQGDSAMYLCASRWTDEQYFGPGTRLTVT.

This chain joins TRBV24-1 and TRBJ2-7; possibly TRBD1 or TRBD2 for D (5 bases each). The CDR3 has 16 residues. CDR1 is KGHDR and CDR2 is SFDVKD in the germline V gene. The CDR3 region has the DNA TGCGCCACCAGTGCTGAGGGGACCGGACGAGACAATGAGCAGTACGTC. Protein product: CATSAEGTGRDNEQYV.

This chain joins TRBV15 and TRBJ2-2; D is uncertain. Germline V gene data show CDR1 as LNHNV and CDR2 as YYDKDF (reference sequence). CDR3 length: 17 residues. The ends were cut back, 3 bases at V and 1 base at J, with 15 bases in the middle. This CDR3 reads CATSSPSVQRNTGELFF. CDR3 in DNA: TGTGCCACCAGCAGCCCGTCGGTCCAGCGGAACACCGGGGAGCTGTTTTTT. Full variable domain (rest looked up from reference TRBV15 and TRBJ2-2): DAMVIQNPRYQVTQFGKPVTLSCSQTLNHNVMYWYQQKSSQAPKLLFHYYDKDFNNEADTPDNFQSRRPNTSFCFLDIRSPGLGDTAMYLCATSSPSVQRNTGELFFGEGSRLTVL.

In its sample, this clonotype was seen many times. This chain uses TRBV7-6 with TRBJ2-5; 7 bases are shared with TRBD2. Germline V lookup: CDR1 SGHVS, CDR2 FNYEAQ. The CDR3 totals 16 residues. Unmatched junction bases numbered 10, after V lost 3 bases and J lost 3 bases. This CDR3 is CASSFHASGAEETQYF. The CDR3 DNA reads as TGTGCCAGCAGCTTCCACGCGAGCGGGGCTGAAGAGACCCAGTACTTC. The entire variable domain, with the rest obtained from reference TRBV7-6 and TRBJ2-5, is as follows: GAGVSQSPRYKVTKRGQDVALRCDPISGHVSLYWYRQALGQGPEFLTYFNYEAQQDKSGLPNDRFSAERPEGSISTLTIQRTEQRDSAMYRCASSFHASGAEETQYFGPGTRLLVL.

This clonotype was seen repeatedly, ten times or more. Written as DNA, the CDR3 is TGCGCCAGCAGTGAGTCGGGTCCGGGGCCCACAGATACGCAGTATTTT. This sequence encodes CASSESGPGPTDTQYF. The J gene is TRBJ2-3, the V gene TRBV10-1; D possibly uses TRBD1 or TRBD2 (5 bases each). Between the trimmed V and J ends, which lost 0 bases and 2 bases, there was a span of 12 bases. Per germline, CDR1 WNHNN and CDR2 SYGVQD (reference sequence). There are 16 residues in the CDR3.

This clonotype was counted ten times or more. This chain joins TRBV4-3 and TRBJ2-1, with 7 bases fitting TRBD2. Germline V gene sequence: CDR1 LGHNA, CDR2 YSLEER. The CDR3 is 17 amino acids. J gave up 0 bases and V 1 base, and 6 bases lay outside the gene matches. This CDR3 is CASSQGSSGHSYNEQFF. The CDR3 DNA sequence: TGCGCCAGCAGCCAAGGGTCTAGCGGACACTCCTACAATGAGCAGTTCTTC.

This clonotype is medium-sized by share. This chain uses TRBV2 with TRBJ2-7; maybe TRBD2 (6 bases). V lost 5 bases to trimming and J lost 1 base, with 12 bases between them. Germline loops: CDR1 SNHLY, CDR2 FYNNEI. The CDR3 runs 14 residues. DNA for the CDR3: TGTGCCAGCAGTCGGGGTAGCGGATCCTACGAGCAGTACTTC. Encoded protein: CASSRGSGSYEQYF. The variable domain in full, completed from reference TRBV2 and TRBJ2-7, reads EPEVTQTPSHQVTQMGQEVILRCVPISNHLYFYWYRQILGQKVEFLVSFYNNEISEKSEIFDDQFSVERPDGSNFTLKIRSTKLEDSAMYFCASSRGSGSYEQYFGPGTRLTVT.

V is TRBV7-4 and J is TRBJ1-1; TRBD1 is a possible D gene (5 bases). There are 15 residues in the CDR3. Trimming shortened V by 2 bases and J by 5 bases, and 15 bases separated the two germline ends. The V gene's germline CDR1 is SGHVT and CDR2 SQSDAQ. DNA of the CDR3: TGTGCCAGCAGCTTACCCAGGGATCAGAGGACTGAAGCTTTCTTT. Its translation: CASSLPRDQRTEAFF.

The chain links TRBV27 to TRBJ1-2, with D possibly TRBD1 on 5 matching bases. V lost 4 bases and J lost 4, with 22 bases in between. Looked up from germline, CDR1 is MNHEY and CDR2 is SMNVEV (reference sequence). This CDR3 region has 17 residues. CDR3 coding DNA: TGTGCCAGCAGTTCCGGGACCTCGCCCCAAGCTTTCTATGGCTACACCTTC. Translated: CASSSGTSPQAFYGYTF.

The chain carries TRBV20-1 and TRBJ2-5; D is possibly TRBD1 (5 bases). V was trimmed by 4 bases and J by 3 bases, leaving 12 bases between them. From germline, CDR1 is DFQATT and CDR2 SNEGSKA (reference sequence). This CDR3 region has 13 residues. This CDR3 is CSAIQDTEETQYF. The CDR3 region has the DNA TGCAGTGCTATACAGGACACCGAAGAGACCCAGTACTTC.

This clonotype was counted a single time. V usage is TRBV20-1 and J usage is TRBJ2-7; TRBD2 aligns across 8 bases. The V and J ends lost 0 bases and 2 bases, in that order; junction bases with no gene match: 15. This CDR3 has 18 residues. Per germline, CDR1 DFQATT and CDR2 SNEGSKA (reference sequence). The CDR3 spells CSAREGGSGTLNAYEQYF. CDR3 nucleotide sequence: TGCAGTGCTAGAGAAGGGGGTAGCGGGACCCTAAACGCCTACGAGCAGTACTTC.

In its sample, this clonotype is medium-sized. The genes are TRBV20-1 and TRBJ2-7, with 14 bases that match TRBD2. Germline V gene data show CDR1 as DFQATT and CDR2 as SNEGSKA (reference sequence). Trimming cost V 4 bases and J 3 bases; bases outside gene matches: 2. The CDR3 consists of 14 residues. The CDR3 region is CSAKGLAGGYEQYF. DNA for the CDR3: TGCAGTGCTAAAGGACTAGCGGGGGGCTACGAGCAGTACTTC.

The chain carries TRBV20-1 and TRBJ2-7; D gene ambiguous. The CDR3 sequence is 17 residues long. Germline V gene data show CDR1 as DFQATT and CDR2 as SNEGSKA (reference sequence). Trimming took 7 bases from V and 5 from J, leaving 30 bases between them. The CDR3 region has the DNA TGCAGTGTTTTCGTGGGCCGCATGAACACTGAAGAGAACGAGCAGTACTTC. It is translated as CSVFVGRMNTEENEQYF.